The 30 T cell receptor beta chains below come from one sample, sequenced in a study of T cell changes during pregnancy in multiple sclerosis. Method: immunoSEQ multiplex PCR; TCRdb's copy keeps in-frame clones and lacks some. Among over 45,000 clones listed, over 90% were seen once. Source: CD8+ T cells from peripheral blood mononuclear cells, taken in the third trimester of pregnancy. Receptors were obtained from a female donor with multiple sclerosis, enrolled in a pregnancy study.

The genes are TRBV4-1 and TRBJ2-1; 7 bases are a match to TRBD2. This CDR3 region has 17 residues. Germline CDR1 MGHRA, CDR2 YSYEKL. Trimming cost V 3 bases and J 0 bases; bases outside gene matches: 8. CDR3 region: CASSHPARGGSYNEQFF. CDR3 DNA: TGCGCCAGCAGCCACCCTGCCCGCGGGGGCTCCTACAATGAGCAGTTCTTC.

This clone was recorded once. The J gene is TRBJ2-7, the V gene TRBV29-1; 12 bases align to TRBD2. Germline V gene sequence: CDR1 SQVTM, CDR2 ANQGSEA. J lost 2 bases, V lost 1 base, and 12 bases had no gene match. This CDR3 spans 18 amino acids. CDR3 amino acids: CSVEADIPSGRAPYEQYF. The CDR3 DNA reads TGCAGCGTTGAAGCGGACATCCCTAGCGGGAGGGCCCCCTACGAGCAGTACTTC.

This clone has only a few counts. The CDR3: CASEGENTEAFF. CDR3 nucleotide sequence: TGTGCCAGCGAGGGAGAGAACACTGAAGCTTTCTTT. This chain uses TRBV7-9 with TRBJ1-1; D is unresolved. In germline, CDR1 is SEHNR, CDR2 FQNEAQ (reference sequence). CDR3 length equals 12 residues. The V and J ends lost 8 bases and 1 base respectively, with 8 bases between them. The full variable domain, in which reference TRBV7-9 and TRBJ1-1 provide the parts outside the CDR3, is DTGVSQNPRHKITKRGQNVTFRCDPISEHNRLYWYRQTLGQGPEFLTYFQNEAQLEKSRLLSDRFSAERPKGSFSTLEIQRTEQGDSAMYLCASEGENTEAFFGQGTRLTVV.

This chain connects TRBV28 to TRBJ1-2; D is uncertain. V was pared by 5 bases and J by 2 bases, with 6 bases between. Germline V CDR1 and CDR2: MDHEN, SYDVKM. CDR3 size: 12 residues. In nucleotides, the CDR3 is TGTGCCAGCAGTACCCAGAACTATGGCTACACCTTC. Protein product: CASSTQNYGYTF.

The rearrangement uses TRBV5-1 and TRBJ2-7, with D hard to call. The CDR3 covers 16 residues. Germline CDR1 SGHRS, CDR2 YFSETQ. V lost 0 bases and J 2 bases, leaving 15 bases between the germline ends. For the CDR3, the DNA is TGCGCCAGCAGCTTGGCCGGGTTTTTCTCTACCTACGAGCAGTACTTC. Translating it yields CASSLAGFFSTYEQYF.

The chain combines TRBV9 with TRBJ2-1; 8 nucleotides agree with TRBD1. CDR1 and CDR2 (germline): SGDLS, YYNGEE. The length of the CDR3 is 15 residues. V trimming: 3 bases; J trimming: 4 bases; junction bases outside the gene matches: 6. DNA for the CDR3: TGTGCCAGCAGCGCCGGACAGGGAGTTTACAATGAGCAGTTCTTC. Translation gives CASSAGQGVYNEQFF.

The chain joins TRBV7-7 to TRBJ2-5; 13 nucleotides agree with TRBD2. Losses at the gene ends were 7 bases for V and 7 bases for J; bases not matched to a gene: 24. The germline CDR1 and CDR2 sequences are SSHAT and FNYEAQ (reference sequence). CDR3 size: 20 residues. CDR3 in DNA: TGTGCCAGCATCGTATCTGGCTTTGGACTAGCGGGAGCCCGATTGGGGACCCAGTACTTC. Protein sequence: CASIVSGFGLAGARLGTQYF.

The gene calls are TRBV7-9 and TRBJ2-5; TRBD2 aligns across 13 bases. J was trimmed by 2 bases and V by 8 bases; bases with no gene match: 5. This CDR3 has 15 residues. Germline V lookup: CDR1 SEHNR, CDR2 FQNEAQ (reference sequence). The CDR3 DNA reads TGTGCCAGCCGAAGACTAGCGGGGGGACAAGAGACCCAGTACTTC. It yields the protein CASRRLAGGQETQYF.

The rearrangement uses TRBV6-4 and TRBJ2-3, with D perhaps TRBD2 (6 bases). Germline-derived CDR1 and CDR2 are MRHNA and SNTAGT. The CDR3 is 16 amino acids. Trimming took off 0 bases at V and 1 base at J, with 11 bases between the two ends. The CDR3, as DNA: TGTGCCAGCAGTGACTCGATAGCTAGCGGCACAGATACGCAGTATTTT. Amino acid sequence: CASSDSIASGTDTQYF.

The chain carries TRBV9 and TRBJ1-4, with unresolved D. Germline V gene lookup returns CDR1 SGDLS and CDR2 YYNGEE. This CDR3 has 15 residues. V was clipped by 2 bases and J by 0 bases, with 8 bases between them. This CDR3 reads CASSVAGATNEKLFF. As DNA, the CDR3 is TGTGCCAGCAGCGTGGCCGGAGCAACTAATGAAAAACTGTTTTTT.

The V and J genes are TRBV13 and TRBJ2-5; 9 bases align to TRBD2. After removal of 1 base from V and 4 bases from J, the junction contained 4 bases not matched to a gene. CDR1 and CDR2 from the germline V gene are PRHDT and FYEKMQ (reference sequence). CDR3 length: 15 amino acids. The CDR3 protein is CASSLASGKGETQYF. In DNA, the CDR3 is TGTGCCAGCAGCTTAGCTAGCGGGAAAGGAGAGACCCAGTACTTC.

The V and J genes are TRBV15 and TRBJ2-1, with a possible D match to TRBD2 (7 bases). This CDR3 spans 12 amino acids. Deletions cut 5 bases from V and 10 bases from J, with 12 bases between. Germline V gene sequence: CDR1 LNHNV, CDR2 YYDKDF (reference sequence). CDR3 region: CATSGGAREQFF. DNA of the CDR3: TGTGCCACCAGCGGGGGGGCTAGGGAGCAGTTCTTC.

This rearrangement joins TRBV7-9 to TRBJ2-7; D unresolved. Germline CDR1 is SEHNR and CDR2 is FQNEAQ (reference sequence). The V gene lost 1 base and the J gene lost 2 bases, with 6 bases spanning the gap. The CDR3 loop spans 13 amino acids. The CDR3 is CASSLGGPYEQYF. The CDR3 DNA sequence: TGTGCCAGCAGCTTAGGAGGTCCCTACGAGCAGTACTTC. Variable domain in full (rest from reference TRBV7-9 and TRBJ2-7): DTGVSQNPRHKITKRGQNVTFRCDPISEHNRLYWYRQTLGQGPEFLTYFQNEAQLEKSRLLSDRFSAERPKGSFSTLEIQRTEQGDSAMYLCASSLGGPYEQYFGPGTRLTVT.

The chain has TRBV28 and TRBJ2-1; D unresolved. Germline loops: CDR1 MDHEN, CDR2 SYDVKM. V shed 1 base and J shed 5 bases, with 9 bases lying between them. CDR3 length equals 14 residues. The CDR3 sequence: CASSLFERDNEQFF. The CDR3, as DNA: TGTGCCAGCAGTTTATTTGAGCGAGACAATGAGCAGTTCTTC.

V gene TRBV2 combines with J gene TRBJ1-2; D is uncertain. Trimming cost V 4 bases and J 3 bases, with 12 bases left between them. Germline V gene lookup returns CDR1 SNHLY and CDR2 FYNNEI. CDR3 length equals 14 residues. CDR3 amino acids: CASSAGLQYYGYTF. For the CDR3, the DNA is TGTGCCAGCAGTGCGGGTCTCCAATACTATGGCTACACCTTC.

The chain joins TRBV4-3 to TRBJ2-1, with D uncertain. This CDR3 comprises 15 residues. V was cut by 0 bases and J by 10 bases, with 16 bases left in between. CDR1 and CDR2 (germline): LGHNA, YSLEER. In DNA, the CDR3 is TGCGCCAGCAGCCAAGATCGGGTTTCACCAAGGGAGCAGTTCTTC. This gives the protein CASSQDRVSPREQFF.

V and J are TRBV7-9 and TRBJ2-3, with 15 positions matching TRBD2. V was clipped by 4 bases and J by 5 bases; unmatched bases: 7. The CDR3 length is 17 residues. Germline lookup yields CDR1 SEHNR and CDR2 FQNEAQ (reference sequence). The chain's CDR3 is CASSSWTSGRGGDTQYF. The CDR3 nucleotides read TGTGCCAGCAGCTCCTGGACTAGCGGGAGGGGAGGAGATACGCAGTATTTT.

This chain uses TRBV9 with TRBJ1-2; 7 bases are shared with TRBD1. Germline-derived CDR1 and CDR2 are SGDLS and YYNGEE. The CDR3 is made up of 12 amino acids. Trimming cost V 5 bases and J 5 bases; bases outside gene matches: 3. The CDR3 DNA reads TGTGCCAGCAGTGACAGGGCATATGGCTACACCTTC. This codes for CASSDRAYGYTF. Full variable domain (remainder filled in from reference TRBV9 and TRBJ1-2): DSGVTQTPKHLITATGQRVTLRCSPRSGDLSVYWYQQSLDQGLQFLIQYYNGEERAKGNILERFSAQQFPDLHSELNLSSLELGDSALYFCASSDRAYGYTFGSGTRLTVV.

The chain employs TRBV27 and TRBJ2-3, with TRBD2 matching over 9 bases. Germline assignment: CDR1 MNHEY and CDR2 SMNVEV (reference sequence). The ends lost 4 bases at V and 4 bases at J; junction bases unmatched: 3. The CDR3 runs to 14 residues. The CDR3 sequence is CASSSGLAPDTQYF. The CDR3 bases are TGTGCCAGCAGTTCGGGACTAGCTCCAGATACGCAGTATTTT.

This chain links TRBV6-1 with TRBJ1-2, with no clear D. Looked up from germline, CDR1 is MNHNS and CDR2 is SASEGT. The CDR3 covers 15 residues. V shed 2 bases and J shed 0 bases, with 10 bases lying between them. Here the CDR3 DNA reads TGTGCCAGCAGTGAAACGGGTCTGACTAACTATGGCTACACCTTC. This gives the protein CASSETGLTNYGYTF.

The DNA of the CDR3 is TGTGCCAGCAGCGGACAGGGACACTATGGCTACACCTTC. It specifies CASSGQGHYGYTF. The chain combines TRBV6-5 with TRBJ1-2; the match to TRBD1 covers 8 bases. V lost 6 bases to trimming and J lost 3 bases; unmatched junction nucleotides: 3. Looked up from germline, CDR1 is MNHEY and CDR2 is SVGAGI. There are 13 residues in the CDR3.

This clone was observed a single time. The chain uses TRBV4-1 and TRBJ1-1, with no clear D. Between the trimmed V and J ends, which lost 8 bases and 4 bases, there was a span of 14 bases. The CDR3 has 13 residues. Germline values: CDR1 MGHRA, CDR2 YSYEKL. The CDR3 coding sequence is TGCGCCAGCCGGGAGGGTTTCAGCACTGAAGCTTTCTTT. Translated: CASREGFSTEAFF.

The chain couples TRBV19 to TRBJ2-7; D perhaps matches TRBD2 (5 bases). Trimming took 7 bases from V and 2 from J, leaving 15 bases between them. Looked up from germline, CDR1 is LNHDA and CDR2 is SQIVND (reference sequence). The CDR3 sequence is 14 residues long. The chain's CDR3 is CASKAGLGTYEQYF. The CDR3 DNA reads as TGTGCCAGTAAGGCTGGACTGGGGACCTACGAGCAGTACTTC.

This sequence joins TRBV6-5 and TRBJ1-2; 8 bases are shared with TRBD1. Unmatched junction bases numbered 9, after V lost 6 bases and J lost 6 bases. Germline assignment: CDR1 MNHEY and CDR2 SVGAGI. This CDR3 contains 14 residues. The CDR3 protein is CASSLQGARDGYTF. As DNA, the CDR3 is TGTGCCAGCAGCCTTCAGGGGGCACGGGATGGCTACACCTTC.

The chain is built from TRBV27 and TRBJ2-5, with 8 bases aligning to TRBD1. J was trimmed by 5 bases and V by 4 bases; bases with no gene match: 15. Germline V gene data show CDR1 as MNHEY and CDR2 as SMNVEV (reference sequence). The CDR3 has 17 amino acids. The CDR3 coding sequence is TGTGCCAGCAGTTCGATCATTACAGGGGGTATTGTCGAGACCCAGTACTTC. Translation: CASSSIITGGIVETQYF.

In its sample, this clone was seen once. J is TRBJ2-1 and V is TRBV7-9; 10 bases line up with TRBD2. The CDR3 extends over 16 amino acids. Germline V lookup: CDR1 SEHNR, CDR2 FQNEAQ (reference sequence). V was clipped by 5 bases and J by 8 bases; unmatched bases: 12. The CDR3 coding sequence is TGTGCCAGCAGCCCACCCCTAGCGGGAGAAACTTATGAGCAGTTCTTC. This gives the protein CASSPPLAGETYEQFF.

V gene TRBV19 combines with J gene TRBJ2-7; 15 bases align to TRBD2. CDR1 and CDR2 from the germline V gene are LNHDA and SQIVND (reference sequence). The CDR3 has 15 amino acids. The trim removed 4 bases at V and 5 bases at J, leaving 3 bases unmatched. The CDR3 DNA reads TGTGCCAGTAGTACCCGGACTAGCGGGAGGGACGAGCAGTACTTC. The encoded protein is CASSTRTSGRDEQYF.

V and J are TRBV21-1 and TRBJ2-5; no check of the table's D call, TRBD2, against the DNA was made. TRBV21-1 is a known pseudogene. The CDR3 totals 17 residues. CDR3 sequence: CASSKAPGLAGEETQYF. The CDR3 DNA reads TGTGCCAGCAGCAAAGCCCCGGGACTAGCGGGAGAAGAGACCCAGTACTTC.

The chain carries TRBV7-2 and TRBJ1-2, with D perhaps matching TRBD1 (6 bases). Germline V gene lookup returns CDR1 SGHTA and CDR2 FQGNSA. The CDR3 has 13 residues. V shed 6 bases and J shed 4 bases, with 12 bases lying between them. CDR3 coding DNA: TGTGCCAGCAGACCCAGGGGTCTCTATGGCTACACCTTC. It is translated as CASRPRGLYGYTF. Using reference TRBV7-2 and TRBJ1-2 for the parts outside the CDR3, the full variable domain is GAGVSQSPSNKVTEKGKDVELRCDPISGHTALYWYRQSLGQGLEFLIYFQGNSAPDKSGLPSDRFSAERTGGSVSTLTIQRTQQEDSAVYLCASRPRGLYGYTFGSGTRLTVV.

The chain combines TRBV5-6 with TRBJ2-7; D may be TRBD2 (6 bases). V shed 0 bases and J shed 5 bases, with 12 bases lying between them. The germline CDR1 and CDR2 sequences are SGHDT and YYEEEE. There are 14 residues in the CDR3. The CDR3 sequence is CASSLGGVGNEQYF. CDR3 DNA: TGTGCCAGCAGCTTGGGGGGGGTGGGGAACGAGCAGTACTTC.